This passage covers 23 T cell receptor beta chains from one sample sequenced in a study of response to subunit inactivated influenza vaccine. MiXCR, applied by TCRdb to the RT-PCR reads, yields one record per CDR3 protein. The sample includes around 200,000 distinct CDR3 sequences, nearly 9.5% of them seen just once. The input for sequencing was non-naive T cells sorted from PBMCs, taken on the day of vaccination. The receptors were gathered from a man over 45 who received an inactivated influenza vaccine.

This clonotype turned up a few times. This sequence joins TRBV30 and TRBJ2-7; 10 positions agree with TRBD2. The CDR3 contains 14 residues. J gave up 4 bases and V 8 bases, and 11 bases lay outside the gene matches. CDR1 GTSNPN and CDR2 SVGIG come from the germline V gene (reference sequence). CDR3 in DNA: TGTGCCGCCCACCTAGCGGGAGTATTATACGAGCAGTACTTC. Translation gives CAAHLAGVLYEQYF.

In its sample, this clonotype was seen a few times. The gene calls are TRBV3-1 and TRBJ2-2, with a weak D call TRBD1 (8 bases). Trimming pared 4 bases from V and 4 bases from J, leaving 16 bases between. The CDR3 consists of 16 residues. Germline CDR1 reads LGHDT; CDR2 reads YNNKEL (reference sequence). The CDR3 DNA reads TGTGCCAGCAGCCTCCGGACAGGGAGGGGCACCGGGGAGCTGTTTTTT. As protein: CASSLRTGRGTGELFF.

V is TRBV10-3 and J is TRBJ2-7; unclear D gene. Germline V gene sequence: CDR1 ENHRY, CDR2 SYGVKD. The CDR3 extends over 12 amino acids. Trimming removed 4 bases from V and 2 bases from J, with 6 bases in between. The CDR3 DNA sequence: TGTGCCATCAGTGCAGCTCCCTACGAGCAGTACTTC. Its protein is CAISAAPYEQYF.

The CDR3: CASSQGTNSGYEQFF. CDR3 coding DNA: TGCGCCAGCAGCCAAGGGACAAACTCTGGGTATGAGCAGTTCTTC. V gene TRBV4-3 combines with J gene TRBJ2-1; D possibly corresponds to TRBD1 (5 bases). Germline CDR1 LGHNA, CDR2 YSLEER. The V end lost 1 base, the J end lost 8 bases, and 15 bases lay between the germline ends. The CDR3 runs 15 residues.

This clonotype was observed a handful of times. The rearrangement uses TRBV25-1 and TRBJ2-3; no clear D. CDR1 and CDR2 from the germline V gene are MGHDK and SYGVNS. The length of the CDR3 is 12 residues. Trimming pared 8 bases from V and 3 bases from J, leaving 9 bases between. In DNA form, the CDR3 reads TGTGCCAGCCGCTCCAGTACAGATACGCAGTATTTT. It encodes CASRSSTDTQYF. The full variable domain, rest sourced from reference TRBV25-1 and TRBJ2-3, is EADIYQTPRYLVIGTGKKITLECSQTMGHDKMYWYQQDPGMELHLIHYSYGVNSTEKGDLSSESTVSRIRTEHFPLTLESARPSHTSQYLCASRSSTDTQYFGPGTRLTVL.

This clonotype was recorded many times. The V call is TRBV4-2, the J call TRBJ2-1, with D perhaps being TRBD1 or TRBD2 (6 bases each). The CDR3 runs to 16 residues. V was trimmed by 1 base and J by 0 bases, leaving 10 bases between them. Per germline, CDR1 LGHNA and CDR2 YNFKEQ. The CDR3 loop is CASSQGGAASYNEQFF. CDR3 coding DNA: TGTGCCAGCAGCCAAGGGGGGGCAGCCTCCTACAATGAGCAGTTCTTC.

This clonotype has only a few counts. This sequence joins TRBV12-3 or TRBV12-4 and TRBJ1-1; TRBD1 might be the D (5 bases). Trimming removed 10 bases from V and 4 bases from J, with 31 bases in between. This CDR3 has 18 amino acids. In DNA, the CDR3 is TGTGCCATCTGTTTACGACGGACATTGAACCGCCCGCCCACTGAAGCTTTCTTT. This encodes CAICLRRTLNRPPTEAFF.

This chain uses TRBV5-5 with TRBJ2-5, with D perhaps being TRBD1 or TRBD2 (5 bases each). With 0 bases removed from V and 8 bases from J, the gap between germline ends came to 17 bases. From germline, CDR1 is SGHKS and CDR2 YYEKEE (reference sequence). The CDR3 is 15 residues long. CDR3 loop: CASSLDSRRWDTQYF. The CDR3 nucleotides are TGTGCCAGCAGCTTGGACAGCCGACGATGGGACACCCAGTACTTC.

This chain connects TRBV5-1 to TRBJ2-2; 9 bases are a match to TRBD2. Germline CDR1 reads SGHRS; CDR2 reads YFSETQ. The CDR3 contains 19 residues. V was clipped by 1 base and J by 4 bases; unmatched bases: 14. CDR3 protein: CASSLLGSGSRDSTGELFF. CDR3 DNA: TGCGCCAGCAGCTTGTTGGGTAGCGGGAGTCGGGATTCCACCGGGGAGCTGTTTTTT.

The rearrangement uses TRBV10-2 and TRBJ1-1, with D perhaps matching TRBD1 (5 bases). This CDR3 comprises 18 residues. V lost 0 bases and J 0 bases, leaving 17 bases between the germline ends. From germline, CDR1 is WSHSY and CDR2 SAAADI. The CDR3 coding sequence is TGCGCCAGCAGTGAGTCGGCAGGGTGGCCATACATGAACACTGAAGCTTTCTTT. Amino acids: CASSESAGWPYMNTEAFF.

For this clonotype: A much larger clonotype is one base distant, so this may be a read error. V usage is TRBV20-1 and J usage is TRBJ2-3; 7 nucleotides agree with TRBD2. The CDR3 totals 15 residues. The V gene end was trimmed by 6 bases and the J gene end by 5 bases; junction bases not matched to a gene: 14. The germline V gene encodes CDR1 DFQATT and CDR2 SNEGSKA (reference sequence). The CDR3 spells CSALRWRENGDTQYF. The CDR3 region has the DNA TGCAGTGCCCTCAGGTGGCGGGAGAATGGAGATACGCAGTATTTT.

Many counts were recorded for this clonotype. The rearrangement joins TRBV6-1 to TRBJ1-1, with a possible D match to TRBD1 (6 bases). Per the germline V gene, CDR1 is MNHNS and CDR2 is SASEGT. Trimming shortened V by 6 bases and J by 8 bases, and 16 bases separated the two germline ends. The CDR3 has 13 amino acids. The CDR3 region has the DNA TGTGCCAGCAGGGACAGTCGGTTTACGGAAGCTTTCTTT. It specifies CASRDSRFTEAFF.

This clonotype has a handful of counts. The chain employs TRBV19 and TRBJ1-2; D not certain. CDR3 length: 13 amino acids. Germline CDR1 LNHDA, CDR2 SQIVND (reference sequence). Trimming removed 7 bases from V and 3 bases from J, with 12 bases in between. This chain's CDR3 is CASNNQRDYGYTF. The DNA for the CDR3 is TGTGCCAGTAATAACCAAAGGGACTATGGCTACACCTTC. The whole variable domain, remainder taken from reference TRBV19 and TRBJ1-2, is DGGITQSPKYLFRKEGQNVTLSCEQNLNHDAMYWYRQDPGQGLRLIYYSQIVNDFQKGDIAEGYSVSREKKESFPLTVTSAQKNPTAFYLCASNNQRDYGYTFGSGTRLTVV.

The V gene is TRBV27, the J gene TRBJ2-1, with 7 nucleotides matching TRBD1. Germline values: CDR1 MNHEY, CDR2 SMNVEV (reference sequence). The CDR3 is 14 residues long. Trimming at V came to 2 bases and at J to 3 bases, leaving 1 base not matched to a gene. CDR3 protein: CASSLGTDYNEQFF. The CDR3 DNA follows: TGTGCCAGCAGTTTAGGGACAGACTACAATGAGCAGTTCTTC.

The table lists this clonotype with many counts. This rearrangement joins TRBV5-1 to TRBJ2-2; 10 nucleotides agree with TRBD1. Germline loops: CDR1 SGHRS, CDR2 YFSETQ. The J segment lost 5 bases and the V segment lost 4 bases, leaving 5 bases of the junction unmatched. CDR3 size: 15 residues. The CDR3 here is CASSPWDRGTGELFF. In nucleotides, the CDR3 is TGCGCCAGCAGCCCGTGGGACAGGGGAACCGGGGAGCTGTTTTTT. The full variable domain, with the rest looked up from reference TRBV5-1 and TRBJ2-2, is KAGVTQTPRYLIKTRGQQVTLSCSPISGHRSVSWYQQTPGQGLQFLFEYFSETQRNKGNFPGRFSGRQFSNSRSEMNVSTLELGDSALYLCASSPWDRGTGELFFGEGSRLTVL.

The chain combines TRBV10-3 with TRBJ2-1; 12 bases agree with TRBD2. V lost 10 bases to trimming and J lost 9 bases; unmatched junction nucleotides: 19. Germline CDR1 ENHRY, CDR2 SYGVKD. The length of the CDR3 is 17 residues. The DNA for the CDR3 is TGTGCCACCAGGTGGCTAGCGGGAGGGCCGGAGAAGAGTGAGCAGTTCTTC. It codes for CATRWLAGGPEKSEQFF.

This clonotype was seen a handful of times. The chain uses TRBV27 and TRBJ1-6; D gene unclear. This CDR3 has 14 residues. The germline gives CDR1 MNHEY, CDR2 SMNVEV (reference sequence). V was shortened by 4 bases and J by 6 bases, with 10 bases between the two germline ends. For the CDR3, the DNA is TGTGCCAGCAGTTGGGGAACCGGTAATTCACCCCTCCACTTT. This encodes CASSWGTGNSPLHF.

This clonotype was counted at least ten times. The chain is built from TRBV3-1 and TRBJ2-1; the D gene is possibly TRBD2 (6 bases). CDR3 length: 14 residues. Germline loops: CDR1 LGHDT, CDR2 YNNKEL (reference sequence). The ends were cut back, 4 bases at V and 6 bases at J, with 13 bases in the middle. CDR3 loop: CASSPSVMINEQFF. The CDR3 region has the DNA TGTGCCAGCAGCCCTAGCGTCATGATCAATGAGCAGTTCTTC.

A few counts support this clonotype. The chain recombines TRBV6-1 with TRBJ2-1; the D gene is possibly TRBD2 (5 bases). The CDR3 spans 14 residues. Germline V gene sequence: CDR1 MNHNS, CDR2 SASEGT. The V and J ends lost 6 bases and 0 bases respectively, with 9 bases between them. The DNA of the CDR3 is TGTGCCAGCAGCCGCAGCGGCTCCTACAATGAGCAGTTCTTC. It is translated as CASSRSGSYNEQFF.

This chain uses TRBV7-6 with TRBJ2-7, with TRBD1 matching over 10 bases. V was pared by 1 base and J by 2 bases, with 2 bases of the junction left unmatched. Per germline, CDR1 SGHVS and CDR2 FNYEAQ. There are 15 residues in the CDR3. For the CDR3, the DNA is TGTGCCAGCAGCTTAGGACAGGGGGCCCCCTACGAGCAGTACTTC. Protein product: CASSLGQGAPYEQYF.

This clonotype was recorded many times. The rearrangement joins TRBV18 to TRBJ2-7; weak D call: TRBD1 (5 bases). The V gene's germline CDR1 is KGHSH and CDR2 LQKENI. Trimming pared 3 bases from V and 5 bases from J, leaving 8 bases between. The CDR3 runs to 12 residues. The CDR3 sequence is CASSPAGNEQYF. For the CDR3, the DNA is TGTGCCAGCTCACCTGCAGGGAACGAGCAGTACTTC.

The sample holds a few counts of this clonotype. CDR3 region: CASSSPFRGAYEQYF. CDR3 sequence (DNA): TGTGCCAGCAGCTCCCCCTTTAGGGGTGCCTACGAGCAGTACTTC. The chain recombines TRBV11-2 with TRBJ2-7; a possible D gene is TRBD1 (5 bases). The CDR3 is 15 residues long. Per germline, CDR1 SGHAT and CDR2 FQNNGV. V was pared by 4 bases and J by 2 bases, with 15 bases between.

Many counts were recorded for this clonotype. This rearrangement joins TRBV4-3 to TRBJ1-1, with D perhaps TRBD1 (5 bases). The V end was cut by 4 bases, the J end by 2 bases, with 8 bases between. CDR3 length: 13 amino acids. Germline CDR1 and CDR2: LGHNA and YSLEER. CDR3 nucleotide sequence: TGCGCCAGCAGCCCCGGACATAACACTGAAGCTTTCTTT. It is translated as CASSPGHNTEAFF.